This T cell receptor (beta chain) appears in the sequencing data of a study of T cell responses to AZD1222 COVID-19 vaccine. Here immunoSEQ multiplex PCR was the method, and the copy in TCRdb shows in-frame clones only, minus some. In the table there are 140,000 to 150,000 clones, 80% to 90% of which are singletons. CDR1 is MNHEY, CDR2 SMNVEV, per germline (reference sequence). The ends were cut back, 3 bases at V and 1 base at J, with 4 bases in the middle. The CDR3 sequence is 13 residues long. The specimen comprised peripheral blood, sampled on day 0 of AZD1222 vaccination. This clonotype originated in an adult in good health. V and J are TRBV27 and TRBJ1-5; the D is unclear. CDR3 in amino acids: CASSLRSNQPQHF. The CDR3 DNA sequence: TGTGCCAGCAGTTTGAGAAGCAATCAGCCCCAGCATTTT.